The 17 T cell receptor beta chains given below trace back to one sample, sequenced in a study of identical twins. Each CDR3 protein is one row after TCRdb ran MiXCR on the 5' RACE reads. The data contain about 570,000 distinct CDR3 sequences, around 9.6% of them singletons. In addition, the sample was reused for a study of yellow fever vaccine responses in identical twins.

The sample comprised PBMCs. All receptors come from a woman aged 18-29 years in good health.

The V gene is TRBV20-1, the J gene TRBJ2-1; D call uncertain. The germline V and J ends were trimmed by 6 bases and 6 bases, with 15 bases remaining between them. CDR1 DFQATT and CDR2 SNEGSKA come from the germline V gene (reference sequence). The CDR3 is 13 residues long. The CDR3 sequence: CSARQPMFNEQFF. The DNA of the CDR3 is TGCAGTGCGAGGCAGCCAATGTTCAATGAGCAGTTCTTC.

The sample holds a few counts of this clonotype. The gene calls are TRBV6-1 and TRBJ2-1, with TRBD2 matching 8 bases. CDR3 size: 15 residues. The J segment lost 3 bases and the V segment lost 5 bases, leaving 6 bases of the junction unmatched. Germline assignment: CDR1 MNHNS and CDR2 SASEGT. The CDR3 sequence is CASSRAGDYYNEQFF. The CDR3 nucleotides are TGTGCCAGCAGTCGAGCGGGGGACTACTACAATGAGCAGTTCTTC.

This clonotype has just a few counts. The rearrangement uses TRBV29-1 and TRBJ1-1, with no clear D. V was cut by 1 base and J by 1 base, with 7 bases left in between. This CDR3 is 13 amino acids long. From germline, CDR1 is SQVTM and CDR2 ANQGSEA. The CDR3 DNA reads as TGCAGCGTTGAAGGGGCCCCGAACACTGAAGCTTTCTTT. This encodes CSVEGAPNTEAFF.

At least ten counts were recorded for this clonotype. This sequence joins TRBV27 and TRBJ1-1, with D unclear. V was trimmed by 5 bases and J by 0 bases, leaving 4 bases between them. The length of the CDR3 is 12 residues. CDR1 is MNHEY, CDR2 SMNVEV, per germline (reference sequence). CDR3 sequence: CASSNMNTEAFF. The CDR3, as DNA: TGTGCCAGCAGTAATATGAACACTGAAGCTTTCTTT.

This clonotype has just a few counts. This chain joins TRBV5-1 and TRBJ2-5, with 9 bases lining up with TRBD1. The CDR3 is 13 amino acids. V shed 4 bases, J shed 4 bases, and the junction held 2 bases outside the gene matches. Per the germline V gene, CDR1 is SGHRS and CDR2 is YFSETQ. This CDR3 reads CASSMGQGETQYF. In nucleotides, the CDR3 is TGCGCCAGCAGCATGGGACAGGGAGAGACCCAGTACTTC.

The CDR3 loop reads CASSLAGGWAEAFF. The CDR3 bases are TGTGCCAGCAGCTTGGCAGGGGGATGGGCTGAAGCTTTCTTT. The gene calls are TRBV5-5 and TRBJ1-1; 7 bases agree with TRBD1. With V trimmed by 0 bases and J by 6 bases, 5 bases remained unmatched. Germline lookup yields CDR1 SGHKS and CDR2 YYEKEE (reference sequence). This CDR3 contains 14 residues.

The table lists this clonotype with a few counts. The J gene is TRBJ2-1, the V gene TRBV7-2, with D perhaps TRBD1 or TRBD2 (7 bases each). With 5 bases removed from V and 4 bases from J, the gap between germline ends came to 15 bases. The CDR3 runs to 15 residues. The germline V gene has CDR1 SGHTA and CDR2 FQGNSA. The CDR3 is CASSKGGGSYNEQFF. CDR3 coding DNA: TGTGCCAGCAGCAAAGGGGGCGGGAGTTACAATGAGCAGTTCTTC.

Many counts were recorded for this clonotype. This sequence joins TRBV27 and TRBJ1-3; D gene uncertain. Trimming took off 3 bases at V and 1 base at J, with 4 bases between the two ends. CDR1 MNHEY and CDR2 SMNVEV come from the germline V gene (reference sequence). This CDR3 is 13 amino acids long. CDR3 in amino acids: CASSFRSGNTIYF. In nucleotides, the CDR3 is TGTGCCAGCAGTTTTAGATCTGGAAACACCATATATTTT.

J is TRBJ2-1 and V is TRBV3-1, with TRBD2 identical over 12 bases. The CDR3 consists of 15 residues. Germline loops: CDR1 LGHDT, CDR2 YNNKEL (reference sequence). V shed 6 bases, J shed 6 bases, and the junction held 6 bases outside the gene matches. In nucleotides, the CDR3 is TGTGCCAGCAGGGACCTAGCGGGGGGGCCCAATGAGCAGTTCTTC. The encoded protein is CASRDLAGGPNEQFF.

The chain joins TRBV9 to TRBJ2-7, with 8 bases aligning to TRBD1. This CDR3 comprises 14 residues. With 5 bases clipped from V and 6 bases from J, the junction kept 10 bases outside the gene matches. Germline-derived CDR1 and CDR2 are SGDLS and YYNGEE. The CDR3: CASSVRQGAGEQYF. In nucleotides, the CDR3 is TGTGCCAGCAGTGTGCGGCAGGGGGCCGGCGAGCAGTACTTC.

The chain employs TRBV28 and TRBJ2-1; 15 bases are a match to TRBD2. The CDR3 is 15 amino acids. Germline-derived CDR1 and CDR2 are MDHEN and SYDVKM. V was clipped by 8 bases and J by 4 bases; unmatched bases: 3. The CDR3 spells CASLGTSGGYNEQFF. DNA for the CDR3: TGTGCCAGCTTGGGGACTAGCGGGGGGTACAATGAGCAGTTCTTC.

The V call is TRBV6-1, the J call TRBJ2-7; 9 bases are shared with TRBD2. This CDR3 has 17 residues. The trim removed 1 base at V and 6 bases at J, leaving 13 bases unmatched. Germline-derived CDR1 and CDR2 are MNHNS and SASEGT. As DNA, the CDR3 is TGTGCCAGCAGTGAAGACAGGCTAGCGGGGCCTCGGGGCGAGCAGTACTTC. This sequence encodes CASSEDRLAGPRGEQYF.

This clonotype was detected ten times or more. This chain joins TRBV29-1 and TRBJ2-1; 8 bases match TRBD2. With V trimmed by 6 bases and J by 0 bases, 10 bases remained unmatched. Germline V gives CDR1 SQVTM, CDR2 ANQGSEA. This CDR3 contains 16 residues. CDR3 nucleotides: TGCAGCGTCCTTCCCCTACTAGCGGCCTCCTACAATGAGCAGTTCTTC. Translating gives CSVLPLLAASYNEQFF.

This clonotype was observed a few times. CDR3 region: CASSPPSGEVTGELFF. The CDR3 DNA reads TGTGCCAGCAGCCCGCCAAGCGGGGAGGTAACCGGGGAGCTGTTTTTT. The V gene is TRBV11-2, the J gene TRBJ2-2, with 7 bases identical to TRBD2. The J segment lost 5 bases and the V segment lost 5 bases, leaving 11 bases of the junction unmatched. CDR1 and CDR2 from the germline V gene are SGHAT and FQNNGV. The CDR3 covers 16 residues.

At least ten counts were recorded for this clonotype. The genes are TRBV9 and TRBJ2-1; TRBD1 is a possible D gene (6 bases). The CDR3 is 14 amino acids. Germline V gene data show CDR1 as SGDLS and CDR2 as YYNGEE. V lost 3 bases and J lost 6, with 13 bases in between. The CDR3 spells CASSAFKTGNEQFF. In nucleotides, the CDR3 is TGTGCCAGCAGCGCTTTCAAGACAGGCAATGAGCAGTTCTTC.

This clonotype appeared a few times. The chain links TRBV18 to TRBJ2-7; D is possibly TRBD2 (5 bases). The CDR3 loop spans 14 amino acids. With 6 bases removed from V and 2 bases from J, the gap between germline ends came to 14 bases. Germline loops: CDR1 KGHSH, CDR2 LQKENI. The CDR3 DNA is TGTGCCAGCTCCCTTCGGGGTCAACCCTACGAGCAGTACTTC. Residues: CASSLRGQPYEQYF.

The chain has TRBV20-1 and TRBJ2-7, with D possibly being TRBD1 (6 bases). Deletions cut 6 bases from V and 4 bases from J, with 13 bases between. The germline V gene has CDR1 DFQATT and CDR2 SNEGSKA (reference sequence). The CDR3 is 12 residues long. CDR3 region: CSAHRTVYEQYF. The CDR3 DNA sequence: TGCAGTGCACATAGGACAGTTTACGAGCAGTACTTC.